This T cell receptor (beta chain) was observed in a study of CXCR3-negative and CXCR3-positive naive CD8 T cells. Through 5' RACE with UMI labels, the TRB cDNA libraries were prepared. TCRdb reprocessed the 5' RACE reads and keeps a single row for each CDR3 protein, giving no DNA. The sample totals under 150,000 distinct CDR3 sequences. With regard to this clonotype: Its antigen remains unknown.

Points from the study as a whole: Memory cells differed in TRBV-TRBJ usage, but naive CXCR3-negative and CXCR3-positive cells had similar usage. Comparably high diversity was seen in both naive subsets, and much lower diversity in memory CD8+ cells. CXCR3-expressing naive cells carried TRB CDR3s more hydrophobic than those of CXCR3-negative naive cells.

The CDR3 is made up of 14 amino acids. Germline V gene lookup returns CDR1 SQVTM and CDR2 ANQGSEA. The chain links TRBV29-1 to TRBJ1-2; with no DNA, the TCRdb D assignment of TRBD1 cannot be verified. The receptor was isolated from a human donor in good health. Some clones in this sample may be carry-over from other donors' samples. The sample was naive CXCR3+ CD8+ T cells from blood. The sample's subset: CD45RO-CCR7+CD27+CD95- naive CD8+ T cells expressing CXCR3 (TNR3+). This CDR3 reads CSVEPLGTGKGYTF.